The sequence of this T cell receptor beta chain was determined in a study of cytomegalovirus exposure and HLA in healthy donors. General study findings and limits: A list of about 160 TCR beta chains associated with cytomegalovirus was given. Researchers reported from a later analysis that most CMV-associated TCR beta chains appeared HLA-restricted. Many donors shared some public TCRs, even though most TCR sequences were rare.

Per the germline V gene, CDR1 is SNHLY and CDR2 is FYNNEI. V lost 6 bases and J lost 5; bases outside the gene matches: 6. CDR3 length: 15 amino acids. Primers for the PCR totalled 60 Vbeta and 13 Jbeta. Method: immunoSEQ multiplex PCR; TCRdb's copy keeps in-frame clones and lacks some. The data contain about 110,000 clones, approximately 83% of them seen just once; the ten biggest clones take up roughly 2.5%. This clone has only a few counts. As yet, its antigen is unknown. The origin of this receptor is a woman aged 18-30 years in good health and CMV-seronegative. Material: PBMCs. The chain combines TRBV2 with TRBJ2-3; 12 nucleotides match TRBD2. The CDR3 DNA reads TGTGCCAGCAGGGGACTAGCGGGCCGGGGAGATACGCAGTATTTT. It translates to CASRGLAGRGDTQYF. The full variable domain, in which reference TRBV2 and TRBJ2-3 provide the parts outside the CDR3, is EPEVTQTPSHQVTQMGQEVILRCVPISNHLYFYWYRQILGQKVEFLVSFYNNEISEKSEIFDDQFSVERPDGSNFTLKIRSTKLEDSAMYFCASRGLAGRGDTQYFGPGTRLTVL.